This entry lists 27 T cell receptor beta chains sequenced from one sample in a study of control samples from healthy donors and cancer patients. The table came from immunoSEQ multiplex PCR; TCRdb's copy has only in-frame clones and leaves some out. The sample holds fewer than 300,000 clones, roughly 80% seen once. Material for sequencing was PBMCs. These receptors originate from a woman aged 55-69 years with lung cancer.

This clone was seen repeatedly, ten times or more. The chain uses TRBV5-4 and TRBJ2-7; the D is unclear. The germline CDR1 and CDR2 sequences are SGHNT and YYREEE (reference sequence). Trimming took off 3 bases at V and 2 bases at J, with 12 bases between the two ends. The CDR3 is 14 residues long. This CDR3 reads CASSSGGSAYEQYF. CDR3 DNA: TGTGCCAGCAGCTCAGGTGGTTCGGCCTACGAGCAGTACTTC.

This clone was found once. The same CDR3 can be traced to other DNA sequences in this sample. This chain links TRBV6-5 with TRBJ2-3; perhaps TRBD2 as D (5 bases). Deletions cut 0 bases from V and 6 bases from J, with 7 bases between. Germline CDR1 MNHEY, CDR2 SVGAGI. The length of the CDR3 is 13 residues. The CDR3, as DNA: TGTGCCAGCAGTTACTCGAGGGCTGATACGCAGTATTTT. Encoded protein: CASSYSRADTQYF.

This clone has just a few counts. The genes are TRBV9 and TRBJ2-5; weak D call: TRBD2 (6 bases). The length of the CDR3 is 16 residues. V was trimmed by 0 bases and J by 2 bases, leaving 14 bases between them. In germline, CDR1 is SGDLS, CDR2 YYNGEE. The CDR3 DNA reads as TGTGCCAGCAGCGTAGGGGCGATAGCGGATCAAGAGACCCAGTACTTC. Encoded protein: CASSVGAIADQETQYF.

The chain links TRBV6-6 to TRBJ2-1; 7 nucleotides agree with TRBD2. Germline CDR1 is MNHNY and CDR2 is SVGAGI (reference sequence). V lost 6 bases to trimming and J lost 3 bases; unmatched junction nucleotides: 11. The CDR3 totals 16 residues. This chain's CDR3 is CASRGVVAGYYNEQFF. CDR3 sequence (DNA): TGTGCCAGCAGGGGAGTGGTAGCGGGTTACTACAATGAGCAGTTCTTC.

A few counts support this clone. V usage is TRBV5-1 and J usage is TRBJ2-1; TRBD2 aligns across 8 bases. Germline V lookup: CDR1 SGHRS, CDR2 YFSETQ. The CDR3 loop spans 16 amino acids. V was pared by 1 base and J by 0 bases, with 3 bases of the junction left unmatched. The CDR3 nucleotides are TGCGCCAGCAGCTTGAGGGCGGGGGGCTCCTACAATGAGCAGTTCTTC. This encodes CASSLRAGGSYNEQFF. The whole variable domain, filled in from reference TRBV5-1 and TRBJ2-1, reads KAGVTQTPRYLIKTRGQQVTLSCSPISGHRSVSWYQQTPGQGLQFLFEYFSETQRNKGNFPGRFSGRQFSNSRSEMNVSTLELGDSALYLCASSLRAGGSYNEQFFGPGTRLTVL.

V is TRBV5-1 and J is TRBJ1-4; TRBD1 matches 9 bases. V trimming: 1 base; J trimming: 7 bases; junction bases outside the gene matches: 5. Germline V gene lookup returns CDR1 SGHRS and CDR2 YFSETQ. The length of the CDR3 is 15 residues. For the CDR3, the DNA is TGCGCCAGCAGCTTGTCGACGGACAGGGGTGAAAAACTGTTTTTT. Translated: CASSLSTDRGEKLFF.

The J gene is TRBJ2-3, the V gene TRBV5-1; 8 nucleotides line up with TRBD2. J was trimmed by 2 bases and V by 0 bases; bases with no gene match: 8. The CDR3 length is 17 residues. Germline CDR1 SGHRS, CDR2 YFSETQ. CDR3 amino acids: CASSLGPAGASTDTQYF. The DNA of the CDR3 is TGCGCCAGCAGCTTGGGGCCAGCGGGGGCCTCCACAGATACGCAGTATTTT.

CDR3 protein: CASSASGGHTEAFF. The CDR3 nucleotides read TGTGCCAGCAGCGCATCGGGGGGCCACACTGAAGCTTTCTTT. The chain uses TRBV9 and TRBJ1-1, with D possibly TRBD1 on 6 matching bases. The CDR3 loop spans 14 amino acids. Germline V gene sequence: CDR1 SGDLS, CDR2 YYNGEE. The V end was cut by 3 bases, the J end by 3 bases, with 12 bases between.

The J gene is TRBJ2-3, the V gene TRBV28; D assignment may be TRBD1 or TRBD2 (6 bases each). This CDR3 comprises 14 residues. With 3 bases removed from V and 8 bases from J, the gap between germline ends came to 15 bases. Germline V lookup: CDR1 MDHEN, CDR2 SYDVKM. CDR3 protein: CASSLGGSSGTQYF. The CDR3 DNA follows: TGTGCCAGCAGTTTGGGGGGCTCCTCGGGTACGCAGTATTTT. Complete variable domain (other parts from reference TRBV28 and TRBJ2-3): DVKVTQSSRYLVKRTGEKVFLECVQDMDHENMFWYRQDPGLGLRLIYFSYDVKMKEKGDIPEGYSVSREKKERFSLILESASTNQTSMYLCASSLGGSSGTQYFGPGTRLTVL.

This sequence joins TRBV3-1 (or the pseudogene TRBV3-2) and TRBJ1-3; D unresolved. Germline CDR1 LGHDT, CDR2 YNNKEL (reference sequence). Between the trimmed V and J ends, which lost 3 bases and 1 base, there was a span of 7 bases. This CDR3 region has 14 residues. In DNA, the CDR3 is TGTGCCAGCAGCCACCTTCAGTCTGGAAACACCATATATTTT. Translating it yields CASSHLQSGNTIYF.

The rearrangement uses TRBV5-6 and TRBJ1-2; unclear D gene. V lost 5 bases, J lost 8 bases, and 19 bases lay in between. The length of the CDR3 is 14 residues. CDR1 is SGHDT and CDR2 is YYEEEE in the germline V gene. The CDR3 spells CASSVAGPHLGYTF. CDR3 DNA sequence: TGTGCCAGCAGTGTAGCCGGGCCACACTTAGGCTACACCTTC.

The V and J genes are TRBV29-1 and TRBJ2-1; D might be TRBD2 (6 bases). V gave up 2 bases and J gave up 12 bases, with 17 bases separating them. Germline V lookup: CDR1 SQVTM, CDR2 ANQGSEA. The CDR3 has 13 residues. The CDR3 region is CSVESGPGAGQFF. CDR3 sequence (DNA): TGCAGCGTTGAATCGGGACCGGGAGCAGGGCAGTTCTTC.

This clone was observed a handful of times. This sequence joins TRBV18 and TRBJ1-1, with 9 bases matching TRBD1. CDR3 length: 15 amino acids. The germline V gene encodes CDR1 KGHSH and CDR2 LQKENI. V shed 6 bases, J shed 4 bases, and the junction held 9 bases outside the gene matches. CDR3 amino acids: CASSLQGALGTEAFF. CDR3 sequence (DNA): TGTGCCAGCTCCCTACAGGGGGCGCTGGGCACTGAAGCTTTCTTT.

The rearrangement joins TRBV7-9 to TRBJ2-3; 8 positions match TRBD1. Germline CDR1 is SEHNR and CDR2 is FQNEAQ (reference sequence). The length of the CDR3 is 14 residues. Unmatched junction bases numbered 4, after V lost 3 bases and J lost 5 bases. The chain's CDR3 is CASSFWDRRDTQYF. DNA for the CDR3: TGTGCCAGCAGCTTCTGGGACAGGAGAGATACGCAGTATTTT.

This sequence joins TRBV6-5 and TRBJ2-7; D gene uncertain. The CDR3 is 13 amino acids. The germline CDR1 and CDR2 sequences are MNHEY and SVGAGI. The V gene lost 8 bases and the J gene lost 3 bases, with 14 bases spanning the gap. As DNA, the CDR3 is TGTGCCAGCGTTCGGGTCGGATTCTACGAGCAGTACTTC. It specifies CASVRVGFYEQYF.

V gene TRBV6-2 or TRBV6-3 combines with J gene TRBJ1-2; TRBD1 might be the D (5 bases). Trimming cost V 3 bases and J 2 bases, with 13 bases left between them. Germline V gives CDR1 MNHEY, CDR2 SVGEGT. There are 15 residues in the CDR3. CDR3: CASSYFEAGNYGYTF. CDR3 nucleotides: TGTGCCAGCAGTTATTTCGAAGCAGGGAACTATGGCTACACCTTC.

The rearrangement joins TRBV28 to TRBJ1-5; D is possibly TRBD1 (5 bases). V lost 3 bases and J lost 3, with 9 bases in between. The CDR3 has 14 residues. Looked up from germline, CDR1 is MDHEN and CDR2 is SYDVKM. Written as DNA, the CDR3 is TGTGCCAGCAGTTTTGGGGGGGACAATCAGCCCCAGCATTTT. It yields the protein CASSFGGDNQPQHF.

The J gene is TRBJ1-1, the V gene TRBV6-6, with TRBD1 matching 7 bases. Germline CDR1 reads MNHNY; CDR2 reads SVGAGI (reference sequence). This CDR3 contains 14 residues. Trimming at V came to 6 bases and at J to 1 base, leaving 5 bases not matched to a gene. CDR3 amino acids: CASSSGTANTEAFF. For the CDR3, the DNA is TGTGCCAGCAGCTCCGGGACAGCGAACACTGAAGCTTTCTTT.

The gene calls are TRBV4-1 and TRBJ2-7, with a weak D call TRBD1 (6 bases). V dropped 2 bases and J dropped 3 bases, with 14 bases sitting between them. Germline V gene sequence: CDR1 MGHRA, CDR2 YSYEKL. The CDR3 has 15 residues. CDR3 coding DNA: TGCGCCAGCAGCCAAACCGGAGGACAGCTCTACGAGCAGTACTTC. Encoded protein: CASSQTGGQLYEQYF.

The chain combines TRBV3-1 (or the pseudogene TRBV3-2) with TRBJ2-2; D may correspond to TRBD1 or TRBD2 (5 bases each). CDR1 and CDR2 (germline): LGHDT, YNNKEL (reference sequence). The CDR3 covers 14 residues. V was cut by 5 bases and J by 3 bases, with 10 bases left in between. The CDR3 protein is CASSVRGDTGELFF. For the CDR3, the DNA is TGTGCCAGCAGCGTGCGAGGGGACACCGGGGAGCTGTTTTTT.

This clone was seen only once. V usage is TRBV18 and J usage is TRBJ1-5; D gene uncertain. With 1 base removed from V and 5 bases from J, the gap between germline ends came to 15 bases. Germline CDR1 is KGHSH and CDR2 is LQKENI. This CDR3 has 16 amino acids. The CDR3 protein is CASSPLSFRGDQPQHF. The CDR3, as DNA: TGTGCCAGCTCACCACTGTCATTCCGGGGAGATCAGCCCCAGCATTTT.

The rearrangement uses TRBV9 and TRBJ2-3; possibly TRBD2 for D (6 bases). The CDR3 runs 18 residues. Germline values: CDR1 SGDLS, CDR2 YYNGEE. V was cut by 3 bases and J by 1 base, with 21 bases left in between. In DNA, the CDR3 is TGTGCCAGCAGCGCCCCCCGAGGTCGGAGGGCCGGCACAGATACGCAGTATTTT. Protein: CASSAPRGRRAGTDTQYF.

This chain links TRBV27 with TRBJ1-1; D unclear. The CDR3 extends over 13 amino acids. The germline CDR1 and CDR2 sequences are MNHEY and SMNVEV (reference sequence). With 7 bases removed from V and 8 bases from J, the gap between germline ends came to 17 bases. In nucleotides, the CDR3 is TGTGCCAGCACCCCGGGTGGCCAGTCGGAAGCTTTCTTT. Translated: CASTPGGQSEAFF.

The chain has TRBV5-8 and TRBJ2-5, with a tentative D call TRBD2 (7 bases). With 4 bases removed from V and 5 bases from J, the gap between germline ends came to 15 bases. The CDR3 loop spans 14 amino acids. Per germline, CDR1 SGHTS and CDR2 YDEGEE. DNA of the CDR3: TGTGCCAGCAGCCCCTGGGGGGGCACGGAGACCCAGTACTTC. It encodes CASSPWGGTETQYF.

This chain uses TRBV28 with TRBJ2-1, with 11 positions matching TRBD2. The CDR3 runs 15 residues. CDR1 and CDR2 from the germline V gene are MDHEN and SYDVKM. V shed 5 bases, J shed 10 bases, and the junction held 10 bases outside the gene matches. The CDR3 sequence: CASSLASGRTLEQFF. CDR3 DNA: TGTGCCAGCAGTCTGGCTAGCGGGAGGACTTTGGAGCAGTTCTTC.

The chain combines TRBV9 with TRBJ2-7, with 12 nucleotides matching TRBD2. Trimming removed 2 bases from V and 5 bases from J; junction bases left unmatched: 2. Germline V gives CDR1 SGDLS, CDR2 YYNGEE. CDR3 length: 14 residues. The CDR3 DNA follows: TGTGCCAGCAGCGTGACTAGCGGGAGCGACGAGCAGTACTTC. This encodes CASSVTSGSDEQYF.

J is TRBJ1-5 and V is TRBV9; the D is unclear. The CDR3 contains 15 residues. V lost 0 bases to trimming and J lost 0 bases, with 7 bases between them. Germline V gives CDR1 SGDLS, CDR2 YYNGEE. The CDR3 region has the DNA TGTGCCAGCAGCGTAGAAGGGAATAGCAATCAGCCCCAGCATTTT. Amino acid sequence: CASSVEGNSNQPQHF.